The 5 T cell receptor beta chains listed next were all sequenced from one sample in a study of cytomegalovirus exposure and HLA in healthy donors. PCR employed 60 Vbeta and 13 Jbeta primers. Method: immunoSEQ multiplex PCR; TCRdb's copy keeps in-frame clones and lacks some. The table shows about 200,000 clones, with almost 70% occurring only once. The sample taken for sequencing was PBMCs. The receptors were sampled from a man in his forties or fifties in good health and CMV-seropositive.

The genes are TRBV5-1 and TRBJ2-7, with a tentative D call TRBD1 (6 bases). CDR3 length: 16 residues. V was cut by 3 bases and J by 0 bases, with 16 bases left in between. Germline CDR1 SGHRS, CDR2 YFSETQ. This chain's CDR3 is CASSSGTLTDSYEQYF. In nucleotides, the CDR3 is TGCGCCAGCAGCTCCGGGACATTAACCGACTCCTACGAGCAGTACTTC.

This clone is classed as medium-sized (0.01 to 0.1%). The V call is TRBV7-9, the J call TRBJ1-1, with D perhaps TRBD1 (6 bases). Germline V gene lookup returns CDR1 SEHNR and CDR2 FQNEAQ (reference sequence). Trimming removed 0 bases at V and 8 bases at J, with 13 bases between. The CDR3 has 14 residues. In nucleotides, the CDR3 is TGTGCCAGCAGCTTAGCCTCCACAGGGACCGAAGCTTTCTTT. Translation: CASSLASTGTEAFF.

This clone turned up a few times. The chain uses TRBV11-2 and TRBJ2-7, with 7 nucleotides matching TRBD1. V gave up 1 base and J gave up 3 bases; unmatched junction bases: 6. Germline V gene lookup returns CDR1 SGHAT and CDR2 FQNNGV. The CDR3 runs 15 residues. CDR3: CASSLVWTGLYEQYF. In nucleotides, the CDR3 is TGTGCCAGCAGCTTAGTTTGGACAGGACTCTACGAGCAGTACTTC.

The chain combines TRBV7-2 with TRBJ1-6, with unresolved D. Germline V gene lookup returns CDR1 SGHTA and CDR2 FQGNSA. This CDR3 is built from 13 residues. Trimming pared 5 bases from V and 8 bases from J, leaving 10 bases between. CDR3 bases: TGTGCCAGCAGCGTAAGACGGGATTCACCCCTCCACTTT. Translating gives CASSVRRDSPLHF.

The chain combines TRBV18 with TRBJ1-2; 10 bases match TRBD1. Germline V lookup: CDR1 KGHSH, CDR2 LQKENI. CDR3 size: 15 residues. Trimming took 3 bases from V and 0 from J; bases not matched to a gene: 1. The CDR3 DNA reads TGTGCCAGCTCACCGGGACAGGGGTCTAACTATGGCTACACCTTC. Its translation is CASSPGQGSNYGYTF.